The 29 T cell receptor beta chains in this list originate from one sample, sequenced in a study of blood T cell repertoires in COVID-19. Clones were read by immunoSEQ multiplex PCR, and TCRdb kept only the in-frame ones, dropping some. Found here are about 170,000 clones, approximately 87% of them singletons; the top ten hold around 4.8%. Material for sequencing was PBMCs or T cells enriched from blood (not recorded which). Receptors were obtained from a woman between 50 and 59 years old who had recovered from COVID-19.

The chain links TRBV5-1 to TRBJ2-2; 7 positions match TRBD2. This CDR3 has 14 residues. J gave up 3 bases and V 6 bases, and 5 bases lay outside the gene matches. Germline V lookup: CDR1 SGHRS, CDR2 YFSETQ. The CDR3 DNA sequence: TGCGCCAGCACTGGGGGAGGGCACACCGGGGAGCTGTTTTTT. It codes for CASTGGGHTGELFF. The whole variable domain, filled in from reference TRBV5-1 and TRBJ2-2, reads KAGVTQTPRYLIKTRGQQVTLSCSPISGHRSVSWYQQTPGQGLQFLFEYFSETQRNKGNFPGRFSGRQFSNSRSEMNVSTLELGDSALYLCASTGGGHTGELFFGEGSRLTVL.

The genes are TRBV7-9 and TRBJ1-1; a weak D match, TRBD1 (5 bases). This CDR3 has 16 amino acids. Trimming removed 5 bases from V and 0 bases from J, with 16 bases in between. Germline-derived CDR1 and CDR2 are SEHNR and FQNEAQ (reference sequence). CDR3 DNA: TGTGCCAGCAGCCCGGGACGGGACTTTATGAACACTGAAGCTTTCTTT. Protein: CASSPGRDFMNTEAFF.

This chain connects TRBV6-2 or TRBV6-3 to TRBJ2-7, with TRBD2 matching over 9 bases. Germline V gives CDR1 MNHEY, CDR2 SVGEGT. The V segment lost 6 bases and the J segment 2 bases; nucleotides outside the gene matches: 11. CDR3 length: 16 amino acids. CDR3 loop: CASSRGEIAGAYEQYV. In nucleotides, the CDR3 is TGTGCCAGCAGCCGGGGGGAGATAGCGGGGGCCTACGAGCAGTACGTC.

CDR3 in amino acids: CASSAVAASYNEQFF. In DNA form, the CDR3 reads TGTGCCAGCAGCGCGGTAGCGGCCTCCTACAATGAGCAGTTCTTC. This chain links TRBV9 with TRBJ2-1, with D possibly being TRBD2 (6 bases). The CDR3 runs 15 residues. CDR1 is SGDLS and CDR2 is YYNGEE in the germline V gene. V lost 3 bases, J lost 0 bases, and 10 bases lay in between.

The chain recombines TRBV5-6 with TRBJ2-5; 9 bases agree with TRBD2. Germline CDR1 reads SGHDT; CDR2 reads YYEEEE. This CDR3 spans 16 amino acids. Unmatched junction bases numbered 7, after V lost 2 bases and J lost 2 bases. For the CDR3, the DNA is TGTGCCAGCAGCTTCTTGGGCGGGAGGGGTCAAGAGACCCAGTACTTC. Translating gives CASSFLGGRGQETQYF.

The chain combines TRBV27 with TRBJ2-2; 12 nucleotides line up with TRBD2. The CDR3 runs to 16 residues. CDR1 MNHEY and CDR2 SMNVEV come from the germline V gene (reference sequence). V lost 6 bases and J lost 6; bases outside the gene matches: 8. The CDR3 loop reads CASRLLLAGGAGELFF. The CDR3, as DNA: TGTGCCAGCAGACTATTACTAGCGGGAGGAGCCGGGGAGCTGTTTTTT.

The gene calls are TRBV3-1 (or the pseudogene TRBV3-2) and TRBJ2-3; TRBD2 matches 9 bases. This CDR3 is 16 amino acids long. Germline V gene sequence: CDR1 LGHDT, CDR2 YNNKEL (reference sequence). The ends lost 2 bases at V and 5 bases at J; junction bases unmatched: 8. The DNA for the CDR3 is TGTGCCAGCAGCCAACCTGCGGGGGGGCCTATAGATACGCAGTATTTT. It yields the protein CASSQPAGGPIDTQYF.

The genes are TRBV7-9 and TRBJ2-3; D is unresolved. Germline V gene lookup returns CDR1 SEHNR and CDR2 FQNEAQ (reference sequence). The CDR3 spans 15 residues. Trimming left V 5 bases short and J 0 bases short, with 12 bases between. The CDR3 DNA is TGTGCCAGCAGCATTACAGCATATAGCACAGATACGCAGTATTTT. It is translated as CASSITAYSTDTQYF.

The chain couples TRBV12-3 or TRBV12-4 to TRBJ2-6; no firm D call. V lost 6 bases and J lost 12, with 9 bases in between. The CDR3 is 11 amino acids. In DNA form, the CDR3 reads TGTGCCAGCAGCCCTTTCGGCGTCCTGACTTTC. Amino acid sequence: CASSPFGVLTF.

The chain links TRBV2 to TRBJ1-5, with D possibly TRBD1 on 6 matching bases. The CDR3 spans 16 residues. V gave up 3 bases and J gave up 4 bases, with 16 bases separating them. CDR1 is SNHLY and CDR2 is FYNNEI in the germline V gene. The CDR3 region has the DNA TGTGCCAGCAGTGAGGGGGTTGGGGGCCGGAATCAGCCCCAGCATTTT. This codes for CASSEGVGGRNQPQHF.

The table lists this clone with a count of one. The J gene is TRBJ2-2, the V gene TRBV4-2; no definite D call. Germline values: CDR1 LGHNA, CDR2 YNFKEQ. V lost 0 bases to trimming and J lost 7 bases, with 6 bases between them. The CDR3 is 13 amino acids. Here the CDR3 DNA reads TGTGCCAGCAGCCAAGAACGAGGCGGGGAGCTGTTTTTT. The encoded protein is CASSQERGGELFF.

The chain carries TRBV5-1 and TRBJ1-1; no firm D call. The CDR3 totals 15 residues. CDR1 is SGHRS, CDR2 YFSETQ, per germline. Trimming cost V 0 bases and J 3 bases, with 12 bases left between them. CDR3 nucleotide sequence: TGCGCCAGCAGCTTGGTCGTGGGTCGGGACACTGAAGCTTTCTTT. Its protein is CASSLVVGRDTEAFF.

This sequence joins TRBV2 and TRBJ1-2; D not certain. V gave up 11 bases and J gave up 0 bases, with 13 bases separating them. Germline V gene data show CDR1 as SNHLY and CDR2 as FYNNEI. The CDR3 is 13 amino acids. The DNA for the CDR3 is TGTGCCGACCGATTGGGAGCTAACTATGGCTACACCTTC. Amino acid sequence: CADRLGANYGYTF.

The chain is built from TRBV6-5 and TRBJ1-1; TRBD1 might be the D (5 bases). CDR1 and CDR2 from the germline V gene are MNHEY and SVGAGI. This CDR3 is built from 12 residues. V lost 4 bases and J 7 bases, leaving 10 bases between the germline ends. The CDR3, as DNA: TGTGCCAGCAGTTCGGGACTCTTTGAAGCTTTCTTT. Translated: CASSSGLFEAFF.

CDR3: CASQIKDTQYF. In DNA form, the CDR3 reads TGTGCCAGTCAGATAAAGGATACGCAGTATTTT. The chain employs TRBV7-2 and TRBJ2-3; no clear D. The CDR3 has 11 amino acids. Per the germline V gene, CDR1 is SGHTA and CDR2 is FQGNSA. The V gene lost 9 bases and the J gene lost 6 bases, with 10 bases spanning the gap.

This sequence joins TRBV5-4 and TRBJ2-2; D gene ambiguous. Germline lookup yields CDR1 SGHNT and CDR2 YYREEE (reference sequence). The CDR3 extends over 12 amino acids. V lost 4 bases and J lost 6, with 7 bases in between. The CDR3 sequence is CASSVSPGELFF. In DNA, the CDR3 is TGTGCCAGCAGCGTTAGCCCCGGGGAGCTGTTTTTT.

The chain employs TRBV11-2 and TRBJ2-7; D unresolved. Germline V gives CDR1 SGHAT, CDR2 FQNNGV. The V end was cut by 5 bases, the J end by 1 base, with 6 bases between. The CDR3 runs 12 residues. CDR3 nucleotides: TGTGCCAGCAGCCCTAGTTCCTACGAGCAGTACGTC. Its translation is CASSPSSYEQYV.

CDR3 in amino acids: CASSSPSLGQFVYV. As DNA, the CDR3 is TGTGCCAGCAGCTCCCCCAGCTTGGGACAGTTTGTGTACGTC. The J gene is TRBJ2-7, the V gene TRBV11-2; 7 nucleotides line up with TRBD1. The germline V gene has CDR1 SGHAT and CDR2 FQNNGV. J was trimmed by 12 bases and V by 4 bases; bases with no gene match: 15. The CDR3 length is 14 residues.

This chain connects TRBV14 to TRBJ2-3; D possibly corresponds to TRBD1 (6 bases). This CDR3 has 16 residues. Germline V lookup: CDR1 SGHDN, CDR2 FVKESK. Between the trimmed V and J ends, which lost 2 bases and 2 bases, there was a span of 14 bases. Here the CDR3 reads CASSQPRTDFTDTQYF. In DNA, the CDR3 is TGTGCCAGCAGCCAACCCCGGACAGATTTCACAGATACGCAGTATTTT.

The rearrangement links TRBV2 to TRBJ1-6, with 9 bases aligning to TRBD1. Trimming cost V 6 bases and J 15 bases; bases outside gene matches: 12. Germline assignment: CDR1 SNHLY and CDR2 FYNNEI. The CDR3 is 14 amino acids. This chain's CDR3 is CASSVPGQGRNLHF. CDR3 coding DNA: TGTGCCAGCAGCGTACCGGGACAGGGCAGGAACCTCCACTTT.

This sequence joins TRBV30 and TRBJ1-6, with TRBD1 matching over 8 bases. The germline gives CDR1 GTSNPN, CDR2 SVGIG (reference sequence). CDR3 size: 15 residues. Germline trimming cut 2 bases from V and 7 bases from J; bases unmatched to any gene: 7. The CDR3 DNA sequence: TGTGCCTGGAGTCGGGGGGACAGGACGAATTCACCCCTCCACTTT. Its translation: CAWSRGDRTNSPLHF.

V usage is TRBV6-4 and J usage is TRBJ2-1; weak D call: TRBD2 (5 bases). The CDR3 sequence is 15 residues long. Germline V lookup: CDR1 MRHNA, CDR2 SNTAGT. Trimming removed 2 bases from V and 9 bases from J, with 17 bases in between. CDR3 sequence reads: CASSDGDGLAIEQFF. CDR3 DNA sequence: TGTGCCAGCAGTGACGGGGATGGGCTAGCTATTGAGCAGTTCTTC.

The chain has TRBV9 and TRBJ2-3, with TRBD1 matching over 11 bases. This CDR3 region has 17 residues. The germline gives CDR1 SGDLS, CDR2 YYNGEE. Trimming cost V 0 bases and J 3 bases; bases outside gene matches: 6. This chain's CDR3 is CASSVGTGGFWTDTQYF. The CDR3 bases are TGTGCCAGCAGCGTAGGGACAGGGGGCTTTTGGACAGATACGCAGTATTTT.

This clone came up a few times. CDR3: CALSSGQGVSPLHF. The CDR3 nucleotides are TGTGCCTTATCCTCGGGACAGGGGGTATCACCCCTCCACTTT. The chain employs TRBV30 and TRBJ1-6, with 11 bases aligning to TRBD1. The trim removed 7 bases at V and 10 bases at J, leaving 9 bases unmatched. The CDR3 extends over 14 amino acids. Germline V gives CDR1 GTSNPN, CDR2 SVGIG (reference sequence). Looking up the rest from reference TRBV30 and TRBJ1-6 gives the full variable domain: SQTIHQWPATLVQPVGSPLSLECTVEGTSNPNLYWYRQAAGRGLQLLFYSVGIGQISSEVPQNLSASRPQDRQFILSSKKLLLSDSGFYLCALSSGQGVSPLHFGNGTRLTVT.

The chain couples TRBV30 to TRBJ1-4; D is ambiguous. Germline V gene lookup returns CDR1 GTSNPN and CDR2 SVGIG (reference sequence). CDR3 length: 14 residues. V was trimmed by 3 bases and J by 1 base, leaving 9 bases between them. The CDR3 DNA is TGTGCCTGGAGGTCACAAGTAACTAATGAAAAACTGTTTTTT. This gives the protein CAWRSQVTNEKLFF.

The chain has TRBV16 and TRBJ2-7; 8 bases are shared with TRBD1. The CDR3 spans 14 residues. J gave up 6 bases and V 4 bases, and 8 bases lay outside the gene matches. CDR1 and CDR2 (germline): KGHSY, FQNENV. The CDR3 loop is CASSRVLTGAEQYV. The CDR3 DNA reads as TGTGCCAGCAGCCGCGTCCTGACAGGGGCCGAGCAGTACGTC.

CDR3 sequence (DNA): TGTGCCAGCAGCTTAAGCGGCGATGGCTACACCTTC. Its protein product is CASSLSGDGYTF. The rearrangement uses TRBV7-6 and TRBJ1-2; D call uncertain. The CDR3 covers 12 residues. V was shortened by 2 bases and J by 6 bases, with 7 bases between the two germline ends. CDR1 and CDR2 from the germline V gene are SGHVS and FNYEAQ.

CDR3 DNA sequence: TGTGCCAGCAGTTCCGAAGGACAGTCGCCCGAGCAGTACGTC. Translation gives CASSSEGQSPEQYV. The genes are TRBV28 and TRBJ2-7; D possibly corresponds to TRBD1 (6 bases). The ends were cut back, 4 bases at V and 6 bases at J, with 16 bases in the middle. Germline values: CDR1 MDHEN, CDR2 SYDVKM. The CDR3 length is 14 residues.

V is TRBV7-2 and J is TRBJ1-6; maybe TRBD1 (6 bases). Between the trimmed V and J ends, which lost 4 bases and 4 bases, there was a span of 11 bases. From germline, CDR1 is SGHTA and CDR2 FQGNSA. The CDR3 is made up of 15 amino acids. The CDR3 nucleotides are TGTGCCAGCAGCTCCGGACAGACTTATAATTCACCCCTCCACTTT. This encodes CASSSGQTYNSPLHF. Combining the CDR3 with reference TRBV7-2 and TRBJ1-6 gives the whole variable domain GAGVSQSPSNKVTEKGKDVELRCDPISGHTALYWYRQSLGQGLEFLIYFQGNSAPDKSGLPSDRFSAERTGGSVSTLTIQRTQQEDSAVYLCASSSGQTYNSPLHFGNGTRLTVT.